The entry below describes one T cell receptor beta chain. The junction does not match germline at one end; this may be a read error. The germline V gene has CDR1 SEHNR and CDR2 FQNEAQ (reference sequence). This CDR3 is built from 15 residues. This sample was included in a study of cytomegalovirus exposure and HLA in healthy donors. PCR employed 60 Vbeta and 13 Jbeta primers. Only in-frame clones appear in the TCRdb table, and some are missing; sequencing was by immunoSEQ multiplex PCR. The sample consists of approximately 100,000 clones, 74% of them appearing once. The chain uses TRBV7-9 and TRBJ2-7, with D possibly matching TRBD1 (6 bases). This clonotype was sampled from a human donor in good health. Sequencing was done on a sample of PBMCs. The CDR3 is CSSSLVSGGHYEQYF. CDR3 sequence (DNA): TGTTCCAGCAGCTTAGTGTCTGGGGGACACTACGAGCAGTACTTC.